This T cell receptor (beta chain) was sequenced in a study of blood T cell repertoires in COVID-19. Background on the study: Sites across the United States, Italy and Spain contributed samples from acute and convalescent COVID-19.

This CDR3 is 13 amino acids long. V lost 3 bases, J lost 1 base, and 6 bases lay in between. Source study methods: Counts of nucleated cells, estimated from reference gene primer amplification, were obtained. Using immunoSEQ multiplex PCR, the repertoire was profiled, and TCRdb retains in-frame clones only, with some absent. That table is the source of V, J and clone size, and D and trimming were worked out from the DNA. The sample comprises hundreds of thousands of clones, over 80% of which are singletons, and more than 25% rests with the top ten. This TCR came from a man aged 35 to 55 with acute or convalescent COVID-19. The chain couples TRBV12-3 or TRBV12-4 to TRBJ1-1; D remains unclear. Sequencing was done on a sample of peripheral blood. This CDR3 is CASSFTRNTEAFF. In DNA, the CDR3 is TGTGCCAGCAGTTTTACTAGGAACACTGAAGCTTTCTTT.